This T cell receptor beta chain emerged from a study of blood T cell repertoires in COVID-19. Study in general: Samples taken during acute and convalescent COVID-19 were collected in the United States, Italy and Spain. T cells, B-cell-depleted T cells, or PBMCs supplied cDNA or gDNA.

Germline-derived CDR1 and CDR2 are DFQATT and SNEGSKA (reference sequence). Trimming stripped 3 bases from V and 5 bases from J, with 7 bases between. This CDR3 region has 11 residues. Study processing details: It was from reference gene primer amplification that nucleated cell counts were estimated. Using immunoSEQ multiplex PCR, the repertoire was profiled, and TCRdb retains in-frame clones only, with some absent. V, J and clone size are taken as reported in that table, and D and trimming were inferred from the DNA itself. The sample contains 85,000 to 95,000 clones, about 80% of which appear only once.

Input material: peripheral blood. The receptor comes from a man between 65 and 85 years old with acute or convalescent COVID-19. The V gene is TRBV20-1, the J gene TRBJ1-1; D unclear. CDR3 protein: CSASQETEAFF. The CDR3 nucleotides read TGCAGTGCTAGTCAAGAGACTGAAGCTTTCTTT.